This entry is about one T cell receptor (beta chain). Its antigen is not identified. TCRdb keeps only in-frame clones here, not all; method: immunoSEQ multiplex PCR. Here the sample spans tens of thousands of clones, about 90% being singletons. Autoimmune disease history or systemic immunosuppression disqualified patients. The data were taken from a study of OX40 agonist ivuxolimab in advanced cancers. At the level of the study: Dose-escalation patients suffered from hepatocellular carcinoma, melanoma, renal cell or head and neck cancer.

Findings and limits, study-wide: Fewer expanded clones were found on average in CD4+ than in CD8+ T cells. At 0.1 to 3.0 mg/kg and by week 6, CD4+ and CD8+ T cells in the blood had expanded clonally.

The starting material was CD4+ or CD8+ T cells sorted from blood, obtained in a trial of the OX40 agonist ivuxolimab. The sequence was obtained from an adult with an advanced solid tumor such as melanoma, head and neck, liver or kidney cancer.

Here the CDR3 reads CASSWTSGAYEQYF. The DNA of the CDR3 is TGTGCCAGCAGTTGGACTAGCGGGGCCTACGAGCAGTACTTC. The V call is TRBV27, the J call TRBJ2-7; 12 bases align to TRBD2. V lost 4 bases, J lost 2 bases, and 0 bases stayed unmatched. The CDR3 length is 14 residues. The V gene's germline CDR1 is MNHEY and CDR2 SMNVEV (reference sequence).